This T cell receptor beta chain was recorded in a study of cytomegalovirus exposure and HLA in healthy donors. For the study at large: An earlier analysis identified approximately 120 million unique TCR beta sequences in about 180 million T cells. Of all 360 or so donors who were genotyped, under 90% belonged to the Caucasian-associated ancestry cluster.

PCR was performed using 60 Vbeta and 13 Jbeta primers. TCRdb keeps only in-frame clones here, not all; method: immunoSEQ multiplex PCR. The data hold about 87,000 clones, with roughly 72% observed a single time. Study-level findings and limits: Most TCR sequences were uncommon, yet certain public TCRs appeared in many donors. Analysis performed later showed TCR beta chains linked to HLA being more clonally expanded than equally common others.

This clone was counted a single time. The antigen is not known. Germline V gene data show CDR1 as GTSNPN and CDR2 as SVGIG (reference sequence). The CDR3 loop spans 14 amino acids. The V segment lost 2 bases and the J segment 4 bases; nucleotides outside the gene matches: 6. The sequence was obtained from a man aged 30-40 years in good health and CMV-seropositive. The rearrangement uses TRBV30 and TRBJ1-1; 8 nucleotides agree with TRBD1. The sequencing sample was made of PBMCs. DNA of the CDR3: TGTGCCTGGAGTTCCAGGGGGCTCGGCACTGAAGCTTTCTTT. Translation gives CAWSSRGLGTEAFF. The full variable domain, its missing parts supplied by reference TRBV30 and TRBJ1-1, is SQTIHQWPATLVQPVGSPLSLECTVEGTSNPNLYWYRQAAGRGLQLLFYSVGIGQISSEVPQNLSASRPQDRQFILSSKKLLLSDSGFYLCAWSSRGLGTEAFFGQGTRLTVV.